The source of this T cell receptor beta chain is a study of blood T cell repertoires in COVID-19. Clinical histories supplied by participants themselves formed the basis of cohort assignment. CDR3 length: 13 residues. Germline V lookup: CDR1 SNHLY, CDR2 FYNNEI. V was shortened by 7 bases and J by 4 bases, with 10 bases between the two germline ends. Clones were read by immunoSEQ multiplex PCR, and TCRdb kept only the in-frame ones, dropping some. The sample lists around 250,000 clones, over 75% occurring once. Sequenced input: PBMCs or T cells enriched from blood (not recorded which). The clonotype was recovered from a woman aged 50 to 60 who had recovered from COVID-19. The J gene is TRBJ1-4, the V gene TRBV2, with D possibly matching TRBD1 (5 bases). The CDR3: CASTRALNEKLFF. The CDR3 bases are TGTGCCAGCACCAGGGCCCTTAATGAAAAACTGTTTTTT.